The 10 T cell receptor beta chains below all came from one sample that was sequenced in a study of blood T cell repertoires in COVID-19. Method: immunoSEQ multiplex PCR; TCRdb's copy keeps in-frame clones and lacks some. In the table there are about 140,000 clones, around 86% of which are singletons. Sequencing was carried out using peripheral blood. Every receptor here comes from a woman of 80 years or more with acute or convalescent COVID-19.

J is TRBJ2-2 and V is TRBV2; TRBD1 matches 7 bases. Germline V gene sequence: CDR1 SNHLY, CDR2 FYNNEI. The CDR3 has 19 residues. J lost 0 bases, V lost 6 bases, and 16 bases had no gene match. CDR3 protein: CASRDRLLRGVTNTGELFF. As DNA, the CDR3 is TGTGCCAGCAGGGACAGGTTGTTGCGAGGGGTGACGAACACCGGGGAGCTGTTTTTT.

The chain joins TRBV4-1 to TRBJ2-7, with D perhaps TRBD1 (6 bases). This CDR3 region has 15 residues. V lost 1 base, J lost 4 bases, and 14 bases lay in between. The germline gives CDR1 MGHRA, CDR2 YSYEKL. CDR3 in amino acids: CASSQVIRGGYEQYF. The CDR3 coding sequence is TGCGCCAGCAGCCAAGTCATCAGGGGCGGATACGAGCAGTACTTC.

V gene TRBV5-6 combines with J gene TRBJ2-7, with TRBD2 identical over 7 bases. Germline V gene lookup returns CDR1 SGHDT and CDR2 YYEEEE. This CDR3 is 16 amino acids long. With 3 bases clipped from V and 5 bases from J, the junction kept 14 bases outside the gene matches. CDR3 sequence: CASSSPWREIGDEQYF. In nucleotides, the CDR3 is TGTGCCAGCAGCTCGCCCTGGCGGGAGATTGGCGACGAGCAGTACTTC.

The rearrangement joins TRBV10-3 to TRBJ2-7; 7 bases fit TRBD1. From germline, CDR1 is ENHRY and CDR2 SYGVKD. With V trimmed by 3 bases and J by 3 bases, 2 bases remained unmatched. This CDR3 has 13 amino acids. Here the CDR3 DNA reads TGTGCCATCAGTGATGGGACAGACTACGAGCAGTACTTC. It specifies CAISDGTDYEQYF.

The chain recombines TRBV19 with TRBJ1-5; TRBD1 might be the D (5 bases). The CDR3 is 15 residues long. Trimming left V 5 bases short and J 0 bases short, with 11 bases between. Germline CDR1 LNHDA, CDR2 SQIVND (reference sequence). Here the CDR3 reads CASSPGLDSNQPQHF. The CDR3 coding sequence is TGTGCCAGTAGTCCGGGACTCGATAGCAATCAGCCCCAGCATTTT.

This clone has more than one count but fewer than ten. This chain links TRBV28 with TRBJ1-1; 7 nucleotides match TRBD1. The ends lost 6 bases at V and 6 bases at J; junction bases unmatched: 13. Looked up from germline, CDR1 is MDHEN and CDR2 is SYDVKM. CDR3 length: 15 residues. The CDR3: CASRPLDREGAEAFF. The CDR3 nucleotides are TGTGCCAGCAGACCCTTAGACAGGGAAGGCGCTGAAGCTTTCTTT.

The J gene is TRBJ1-5, the V gene TRBV28, with D possibly TRBD1 on 5 matching bases. V was cut by 3 bases and J by 3 bases, with 15 bases left in between. This CDR3 is 16 amino acids long. Germline values: CDR1 MDHEN, CDR2 SYDVKM. The CDR3 region has the DNA TGTGCCAGCAGTTTTGGGTTGGGACTGATCAATCAGCCCCAGCATTTT. Translating it yields CASSFGLGLINQPQHF.

This sequence joins TRBV5-1 and TRBJ1-2; D is uncertain. The CDR3 consists of 14 residues. Germline lookup yields CDR1 SGHRS and CDR2 YFSETQ. V lost 2 bases to trimming and J lost 0 bases, with 8 bases between them. CDR3 residues: CASSLVTPNYGYTF. The CDR3 DNA is TGCGCCAGCAGCTTAGTAACACCTAACTATGGCTACACCTTC.

The V gene is TRBV2, the J gene TRBJ2-3; D is uncertain. Germline V lookup: CDR1 SNHLY, CDR2 FYNNEI. V lost 4 bases and J lost 0, with 11 bases in between. The CDR3 extends over 15 amino acids. The chain's CDR3 is CASSVSVFSTDTQYF. The CDR3 coding sequence is TGTGCCAGCAGTGTCAGCGTTTTTAGCACAGATACGCAGTATTTT.

The V call is TRBV7-2, the J call TRBJ2-1; the D gene is possibly TRBD2 (7 bases). Trimming removed 0 bases from V and 6 bases from J, with 12 bases in between. The V gene's germline CDR1 is SGHTA and CDR2 FQGNSA. The CDR3 contains 15 residues. CDR3 sequence (DNA): TGTGCCAGCAGCTTAGCGGGGGGGCTTGGCAATGAGCAGTTCTTC. Protein sequence: CASSLAGGLGNEQFF. Full variable domain (rest looked up from reference TRBV7-2 and TRBJ2-1): GAGVSQSPSNKVTEKGKDVELRCDPISGHTALYWYRQSLGQGLEFLIYFQGNSAPDKSGLPSDRFSAERTGGSVSTLTIQRTQQEDSAVYLCASSLAGGLGNEQFFGPGTRLTVL.